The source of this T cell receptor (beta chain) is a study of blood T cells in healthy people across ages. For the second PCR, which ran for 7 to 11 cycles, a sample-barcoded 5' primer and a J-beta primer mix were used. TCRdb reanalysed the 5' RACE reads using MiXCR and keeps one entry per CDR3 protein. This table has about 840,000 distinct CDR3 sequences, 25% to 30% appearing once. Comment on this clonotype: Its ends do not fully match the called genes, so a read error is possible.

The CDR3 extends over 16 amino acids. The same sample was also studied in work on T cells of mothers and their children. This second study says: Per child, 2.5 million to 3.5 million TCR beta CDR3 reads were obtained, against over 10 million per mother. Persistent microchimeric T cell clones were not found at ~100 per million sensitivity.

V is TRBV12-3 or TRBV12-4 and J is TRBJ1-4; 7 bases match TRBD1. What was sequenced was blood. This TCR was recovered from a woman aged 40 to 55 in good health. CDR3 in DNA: TGTGCCAGCAGTGCACCAGAGGGACAGATTAATGGAAAACTGTTTTTT. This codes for CASSAPEGQINGKLFF.